This T cell receptor beta chain is from a study of blood T cells in healthy people across ages. Trimming took off 3 bases at V and 7 bases at J, with 16 bases between the two ends. The CDR3 totals 14 residues. The germline V gene has CDR1 SQVTM and CDR2 ANQGSEA. Together with a sample-barcoded 5' primer, a J-beta primer mix was included in a second PCR lasting about 6 to 11 cycles. TCRdb fed the 5' RACE reads into MiXCR, producing one record per CDR3 protein. The repertoire holds fewer than 700,000 distinct CDR3 sequences, with more than 45% as singletons. This clonotype has just a few counts. This rearrangement joins TRBV29-1 to TRBJ2-1, with D maybe TRBD2 (6 bases). The clonotype originates from a man of 80 years or more in good health. Sample: blood. CDR3 loop: CSVEAAGNRNEQFF. The CDR3 DNA is TGCAGCGTTGAGGCAGCGGGTAATAGGAATGAGCAGTTCTTC.